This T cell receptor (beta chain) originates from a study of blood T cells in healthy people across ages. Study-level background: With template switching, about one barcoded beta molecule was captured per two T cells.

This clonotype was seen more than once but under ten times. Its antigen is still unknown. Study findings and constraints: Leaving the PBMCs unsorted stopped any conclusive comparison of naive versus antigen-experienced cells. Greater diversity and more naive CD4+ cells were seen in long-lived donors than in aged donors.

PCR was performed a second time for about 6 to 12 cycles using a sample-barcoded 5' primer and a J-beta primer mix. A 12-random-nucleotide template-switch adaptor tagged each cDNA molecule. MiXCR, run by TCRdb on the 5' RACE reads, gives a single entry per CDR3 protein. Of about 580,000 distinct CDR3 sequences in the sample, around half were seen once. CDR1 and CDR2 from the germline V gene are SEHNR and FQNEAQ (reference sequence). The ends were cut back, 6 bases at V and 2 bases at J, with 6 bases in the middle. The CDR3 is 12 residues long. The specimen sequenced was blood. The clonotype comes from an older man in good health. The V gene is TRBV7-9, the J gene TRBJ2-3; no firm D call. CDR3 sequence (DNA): TGTGCCAGCAGTATGATCACAGATACGCAGTATTTT. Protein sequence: CASSMITDTQYF.